These 19 T cell receptor beta chains came from one sample sequenced in a study of blood T cell repertoires in COVID-19. Some clones are missing from TCRdb's copy, which holds only in-frame ones; the method was immunoSEQ multiplex PCR. Of roughly 200,000 clones in the sample, around 85% were seen once. Sequencing was performed on peripheral blood. The receptors here all came from a woman older than 75 with acute or convalescent COVID-19.

The chain couples TRBV6-6 to TRBJ2-7; D possibly corresponds to TRBD1 (6 bases). V gave up 6 bases and J gave up 4 bases, with 10 bases separating them. Germline V gene data show CDR1 as MNHNY and CDR2 as SVGAGI (reference sequence). This CDR3 has 12 residues. Here the CDR3 DNA reads TGTGCCAGCAGACTGGGACATTACGAGCAGTACTTC. This encodes CASRLGHYEQYF.

The rearrangement links TRBV4-2 to TRBJ2-7, with TRBD2 matching over 12 bases. This CDR3 spans 15 amino acids. Germline V lookup: CDR1 LGHNA, CDR2 YNFKEQ. After removal of 3 bases from V and 4 bases from J, the junction contained 4 bases not matched to a gene. As DNA, the CDR3 is TGTGCCAGCAGCCACCAGACTAGCGGGGGTTACGAGCAGTACTTC. Its translation is CASSHQTSGGYEQYF.

The chain joins TRBV19 to TRBJ2-3, with TRBD2 identical over 8 bases. This CDR3 has 14 residues. Trimming took 10 bases from V and 6 from J; bases not matched to a gene: 12. Germline CDR1 and CDR2: LNHDA and SQIVND (reference sequence). CDR3 sequence: CATSSGGEVDTQYF. Written as DNA, the CDR3 is TGTGCCACCAGTTCGGGGGGGGAGGTGGATACGCAGTATTTT.

The chain joins TRBV2 to TRBJ1-2, with 10 bases fitting TRBD1. The CDR3 runs to 16 residues. Germline V gene lookup returns CDR1 SNHLY and CDR2 FYNNEI. The J segment lost 6 bases and the V segment lost 2 bases, leaving 9 bases of the junction unmatched. In DNA, the CDR3 is TGTGCCAGCAGTGAAATCTTCGGGACAGGGGAAGATGGCTACACCTTC. Protein sequence: CASSEIFGTGEDGYTF.

This clone was seen a handful of times. The chain carries TRBV15 and TRBJ2-7, with TRBD1 identical over 9 bases. This CDR3 is 13 amino acids long. V shed 9 bases and J 2 bases; nucleotides not matched to a gene: 5. Germline V gives CDR1 LNHNV, CDR2 YYDKDF (reference sequence). The CDR3 loop is CATGQGGTYEQYF. The CDR3 DNA is TGTGCCACGGGACAGGGTGGTACCTACGAGCAGTACTTC. The full variable domain, with the rest looked up from reference TRBV15 and TRBJ2-7, is DAMVIQNPRYQVTQFGKPVTLSCSQTLNHNVMYWYQQKSSQAPKLLFHYYDKDFNNEADTPDNFQSRRPNTSFCFLDIRSPGLGDTAMYLCATGQGGTYEQYFGPGTRLTVT.

This sequence joins TRBV9 and TRBJ1-5; D gene uncertain. With 0 bases removed from V and 4 bases from J, the gap between germline ends came to 11 bases. CDR3 size: 15 residues. The V gene's germline CDR1 is SGDLS and CDR2 YYNGEE. CDR3 residues: CASSVGGSINQPQHF. The CDR3 region has the DNA TGTGCCAGCAGCGTAGGCGGCAGTATAAATCAGCCCCAGCATTTT.

The genes are TRBV4-1 and TRBJ2-7; the match to TRBD2 covers 13 bases. V shed 1 base, J shed 0 bases, and the junction held 6 bases outside the gene matches. This CDR3 contains 18 residues. CDR1 is MGHRA and CDR2 is YSYEKL in the germline V gene. CDR3 in amino acids: CASSQVTSGGANSYEQYF. CDR3 bases: TGCGCCAGCAGCCAAGTAACTAGCGGGGGGGCGAACTCCTACGAGCAGTACTTC.

This clone came up a few times. The chain combines TRBV3-1 (or the pseudogene TRBV3-2) with TRBJ1-4; D uncertain. There are 16 residues in the CDR3. The germline CDR1 and CDR2 sequences are LGHDT and YNNKEL (reference sequence). V was shortened by 1 base and J by 2 bases, with 11 bases between the two germline ends. The CDR3 sequence: CASSQVIRNTNEKLFF. In nucleotides, the CDR3 is TGTGCCAGCAGCCAAGTAATCAGGAATACTAATGAAAAACTGTTTTTT.

The J gene is TRBJ2-6, the V gene TRBV5-6; TRBD1 agrees at 7 bases. The ends lost 2 bases at V and 2 bases at J; junction bases unmatched: 4. CDR3 size: 16 residues. Per germline, CDR1 SGHDT and CDR2 YYEEEE. This CDR3 is CASSLYQGAGANVLTF. CDR3 DNA: TGTGCCAGCAGCTTATACCAGGGGGCTGGGGCCAACGTCCTGACTTTC.

The chain links TRBV7-6 to TRBJ2-7; TRBD2 agrees at 8 bases. The germline V gene has CDR1 SGHVS and CDR2 FNYEAQ. CDR3 length: 15 residues. Losses at the gene ends were 5 bases for V and 6 bases for J; bases not matched to a gene: 12. For the CDR3, the DNA is TGTGCCAGCAGCATCCCCGGGGGGGGTGCAGGCGAGCAGTACTTC. It yields the protein CASSIPGGGAGEQYF.

This clone was counted a single time. The chain employs TRBV11-2 and TRBJ2-3, with D perhaps matching TRBD2 (5 bases). The V and J ends lost 1 base and 3 bases respectively, with 8 bases between them. Germline V gives CDR1 SGHAT, CDR2 FQNNGV. This CDR3 region has 14 residues. The CDR3 DNA sequence: TGTGCCAGCAGCTTAGGGACTGAAACAGATACGCAGTATTTT. This codes for CASSLGTETDTQYF.

This clone has only one observation. The CDR3 DNA follows: TGTGCCAGCAGCCAAGAAGTAGGCAGGCCCTACTATGGCTACACCTTC. Its protein product is CASSQEVGRPYYGYTF. The chain has TRBV3-1 (or the pseudogene TRBV3-2) and TRBJ1-2, with D hard to call. The V gene lost 0 bases and the J gene lost 3 bases, with 14 bases spanning the gap. In germline, CDR1 is LGHDT, CDR2 YNNKEL (reference sequence). The CDR3 runs to 16 residues.

The gene calls are TRBV28 and TRBJ1-4; a weak D match, TRBD1 (5 bases). Trimming removed 6 bases at V and 5 bases at J, with 16 bases between. CDR3 length: 15 amino acids. Germline lookup yields CDR1 MDHEN and CDR2 SYDVKM. CDR3 region: CASSQARGRNEKLFF. The CDR3 DNA sequence: TGTGCCAGCAGCCAAGCAAGGGGAAGAAATGAAAAACTGTTTTTT. Combining the CDR3 with reference TRBV28 and TRBJ1-4 gives the whole variable domain DVKVTQSSRYLVKRTGEKVFLECVQDMDHENMFWYRQDPGLGLRLIYFSYDVKMKEKGDIPEGYSVSREKKERFSLILESASTNQTSMYLCASSQARGRNEKLFFGSGTQLSVL.

The chain couples TRBV5-1 to TRBJ2-4, with 12 bases lining up with TRBD1. This CDR3 has 16 amino acids. J was trimmed by 6 bases and V by 1 base; bases with no gene match: 5. Germline V CDR1 and CDR2: SGHRS, YFSETQ. CDR3 protein: CASSLSGTGGSNIQYF. CDR3 nucleotides: TGCGCCAGCAGCTTGTCAGGGACAGGGGGCTCAAACATTCAGTACTTC.

The chain recombines TRBV6-1 with TRBJ1-6, with a tentative D call TRBD1 (5 bases). With 0 bases removed from V and 8 bases from J, the gap between germline ends came to 5 bases. Per germline, CDR1 MNHNS and CDR2 SASEGT. CDR3 length: 13 amino acids. CDR3 in DNA: TGTGCCAGCAGTGAAGCCAGGGATTCACCCCTCCACTTT. Protein product: CASSEARDSPLHF.

This clone was recorded a few times. The rearrangement uses TRBV4-1 and TRBJ1-1, with D possibly TRBD1 on 6 matching bases. The V gene's germline CDR1 is MGHRA and CDR2 YSYEKL. The CDR3 has 16 amino acids. The ends were cut back, 4 bases at V and 3 bases at J, with 18 bases in the middle. Here the CDR3 DNA reads TGCGCCAGCAGCCCTCTCCCTGGACAGACCTACACTGAAGCTTTCTTT. It is translated as CASSPLPGQTYTEAFF.

This clone appeared a few times. This sequence joins TRBV5-1 and TRBJ2-6; TRBD1 matches at 9 bases. The CDR3 runs 17 residues. The germline gives CDR1 SGHRS, CDR2 YFSETQ. Trimming removed 4 bases from V and 3 bases from J; junction bases left unmatched: 8. The CDR3 DNA reads TGCGCCAGCAGCGAGAACAGGGGGCAATATGGGGCCAACGTCCTGACTTTC. Its translation is CASSENRGQYGANVLTF.

The chain carries TRBV12-5 and TRBJ2-2; unclear D gene. V lost 1 base to trimming and J lost 0 bases, with 6 bases between them. In germline, CDR1 is LGHNT, CDR2 FRNRAP. The CDR3 has 15 residues. The CDR3 nucleotides read TGTGCTAGTGGTTTGGAGCGTACGAACACCGGGGAGCTGTTTTTT. The encoded protein is CASGLERTNTGELFF. The complete variable domain, with remaining parts taken from reference TRBV12-5 and TRBJ2-2, reads DARVTQTPRHKVTEMGQEVTMRCQPILGHNTVFWYRQTMMQGLELLAYFRNRAPLDDSGMPKDRFSAEMPDATLATLKIQPSEPRDSAVYFCASGLERTNTGELFFGEGSRLTVL.

The V call is TRBV6-5, the J call TRBJ2-1, with TRBD2 matching 9 bases. The trim removed 0 bases at V and 7 bases at J, leaving 7 bases unmatched. The germline V gene encodes CDR1 MNHEY and CDR2 SVGAGI. The CDR3 totals 16 residues. The CDR3 sequence: CASSYSGRGGRNEQFF. CDR3 in DNA: TGTGCCAGCAGTTACTCGGGGCGGGGGGGCCGTAATGAGCAGTTCTTC.